A single sample gave rise to the 32 T cell receptor beta chains below, sequenced in a study of regulatory T cells in long-lasting Graves disease. Time point of the sample: newly diagnosed GD, antithyroid drugs for less than 3 months. Scientists built the TCR library using RNA that was extracted from PBMCs. Arm-PCR of CDR3 regions and iRepertoire HTBI primers were the basis on which TCR beta libraries were built. TCRdb called the multiplex PCR reads again in MiXCR, with one record for every CDR3 protein. The table lists 550,000 to 650,000 distinct CDR3 sequences, more than 15% of them singletons. Another study also made use of these data, one on T cells in Graves' hyperthyroidism and ophthalmopathy.

The sequencing used peripheral blood mononuclear cells (PBMCs), collected at new diagnosis, from a patient treated with antithyroid drugs. The receptor source for this set is a man between 18 and 29 years old with Graves disease.

This clonotype showed up many times. The CDR3 protein is CASSQEPQGADEKLFF. For the CDR3, the DNA is TGTGCCAGCAGCCAAGAGCCACAGGGGGCGGATGAAAAACTGTTTTTT. The chain recombines TRBV3-1 with TRBJ1-4; 9 nucleotides line up with TRBD1. Germline trimming cut 0 bases from V and 6 bases from J; bases unmatched to any gene: 5. The CDR3 has 16 amino acids. Per germline, CDR1 LGHDT and CDR2 YNNKEL (reference sequence). The full variable domain, completed using reference TRBV3-1 and TRBJ1-4, is DTAVSQTPKYLVTQMGNDKSIKCEQNLGHDTMYWYKQDSKKFLKIMFSYNNKELIINETVPNRFSPKSPDKAHLNLHINSLELGDSAVYFCASSQEPQGADEKLFFGSGTQLSVL.

This clonotype was counted a few times. The gene calls are TRBV20-1 and TRBJ2-1; D is tentatively TRBD1 or TRBD2 (5 bases each). The J call may be wrong; the DNA end is better matched by TRBJ2-5. Germline CDR1 and CDR2: DFQATT and SNEGSKA (reference sequence). This CDR3 is 13 amino acids long. CDR3 DNA: TGCAGTGCCCACGGTGGGGGTTCGGAGACCCAGTACTTC. Amino acids: CSAHGGGSETQYF.

The chain carries TRBV5-1 and TRBJ1-2; D is possibly TRBD1 (5 bases). Germline V lookup: CDR1 SGHRS, CDR2 YFSETQ. The length of the CDR3 is 16 residues. The ends were cut back, 5 bases at V and 5 bases at J, with 22 bases in the middle. The CDR3 loop reads CASRAGPGHIGYGYTF. In nucleotides, the CDR3 is TGCGCCAGCAGGGCAGGGCCAGGGCACATAGGGTATGGCTACACCTTC.

The chain joins TRBV7-8 to TRBJ2-1; D possibly corresponds to TRBD1 (6 bases). Trimming pared 5 bases from V and 0 bases from J, leaving 14 bases between. Germline CDR1 and CDR2: SGHVS and FQNEAQ. The CDR3 spans 16 residues. The CDR3 DNA reads TGTGCCAGCAGCACTGGGGACACCCACTCCTACAATGAGCAGTTCTTC. This sequence encodes CASSTGDTHSYNEQFF.

The V call is TRBV12-3 or TRBV12-4, the J call TRBJ1-2; TRBD1 matches at 7 bases. V was clipped by 1 base and J by 5 bases; unmatched bases: 7. The CDR3 contains 15 residues. In DNA, the CDR3 is TGTGCCAGCAGTTTAGACAGGGGAGGGTTTTATGGCTACACCTTC. It specifies CASSLDRGGFYGYTF.

This clonotype was observed many times. The V gene is TRBV20-1, the J gene TRBJ2-2; perhaps TRBD2 as D (6 bases). This CDR3 comprises 14 residues. The V end was cut by 3 bases, the J end by 6 bases, with 14 bases between. Germline V gives CDR1 DFQATT, CDR2 SNEGSKA (reference sequence). CDR3 sequence (DNA): TGCAGTGCTAGGTCGGGGACGGGGGCCGGGGAGCTGTTTTTT. Protein: CSARSGTGAGELFF.

This clonotype was seen a handful of times. The chain joins TRBV15 to TRBJ2-5, with a weak D call TRBD1 (6 bases). Looked up from germline, CDR1 is LNHNV and CDR2 is YYDKDF (reference sequence). The CDR3 contains 17 residues. The V end lost 4 bases, the J end lost 2 bases, and 20 bases lay between the germline ends. The CDR3 sequence is CATSKGQMGQSQETQYF. CDR3 in DNA: TGTGCCACCAGCAAGGGCCAGATGGGACAAAGTCAAGAGACCCAGTACTTC.

This clonotype was seen at least ten times. The rearrangement joins TRBV5-1 to TRBJ2-3; 9 nucleotides match TRBD1. The trim removed 5 bases at V and 3 bases at J, leaving 7 bases unmatched. Per the germline V gene, CDR1 is SGHRS and CDR2 is YFSETQ. The CDR3 has 15 residues. As DNA, the CDR3 is TGCGCCAGCAGTTTTGGGACAGGGTCGACAGATACGCAGTATTTT. Translated: CASSFGTGSTDTQYF.

The chain employs TRBV6-1 and TRBJ1-2; TRBD1 might be the D (5 bases). The V end lost 3 bases, the J end lost 2 bases, and 10 bases lay between the germline ends. This CDR3 is built from 14 residues. Germline V gene data show CDR1 as MNHNS and CDR2 as SASEGT. In DNA form, the CDR3 reads TGTGCCAGCAGTGATCCGGGACGGAACTATGGCTACACCTTC. This sequence encodes CASSDPGRNYGYTF.

The CDR3 sequence: CASSSAGGQETQYF. Here the CDR3 DNA reads TGTGCCAGCAGTTCAGCAGGGGGTCAAGAGACCCAGTACTTC. This rearrangement joins TRBV28 to TRBJ2-5; 7 bases line up with TRBD1. The CDR3 is 14 amino acids. V trimming: 4 bases; J trimming: 2 bases; junction bases outside the gene matches: 4. Germline CDR1 is MDHEN and CDR2 is SYDVKM.

V gene TRBV20-1 combines with J gene TRBJ2-1; D not resolved. Germline CDR1 is DFQATT and CDR2 is SNEGSKA (reference sequence). CDR3 length: 18 residues. The V end lost 0 bases, the J end lost 0 bases, and 18 bases lay between the germline ends. CDR3 sequence: CSARDTATSWSSYNEQFF. The CDR3 region has the DNA TGCAGTGCTAGAGACACGGCTACCTCATGGAGCTCCTACAATGAGCAGTTCTTC.

The rearrangement links TRBV5-1 to TRBJ2-2, with 8 bases lining up with TRBD2. Losses at the gene ends were 7 bases for V and 2 bases for J; bases not matched to a gene: 7. The germline gives CDR1 SGHRS, CDR2 YFSETQ. This CDR3 has 15 amino acids. The CDR3 DNA reads TGCGCCAGCCAACTAGCGGACCGAAACACCGGGGAGCTGTTTTTT. Protein: CASQLADRNTGELFF.

The rearrangement joins TRBV20-1 to TRBJ2-1, with 7 positions matching TRBD2. The V gene's germline CDR1 is DFQATT and CDR2 SNEGSKA (reference sequence). This CDR3 spans 20 amino acids. The V segment lost 6 bases and the J segment 6 bases; nucleotides outside the gene matches: 29. CDR3 protein: CSAKPYDSGGVGGEGNEQFF. The CDR3 region has the DNA TGCAGTGCCAAACCTTACGATAGCGGAGGCGTGGGGGGGGAAGGCAATGAGCAGTTCTTC.

About this clonotype: A much more abundant neighbour one base away suggests this may be a read error. J is TRBJ2-2 and V is TRBV6-1; 9 bases match TRBD1. Germline-derived CDR1 and CDR2 are MNHNS and SASEGT. The CDR3 spans 16 residues. V trimming: 2 bases; J trimming: 3 bases; junction bases outside the gene matches: 4. The CDR3 loop is CASSELGTGHTGELFF. CDR3 coding DNA: TGTGCCAGCAGTGAACTTGGGACAGGGCACACCGGGGAGCTGTTTTTT.

J is TRBJ2-2 and V is TRBV28; 13 bases match TRBD2. Germline CDR1 is MDHEN and CDR2 is SYDVKM. Trimming at V came to 0 bases and at J to 6 bases, leaving 4 bases not matched to a gene. This CDR3 region has 17 residues. In nucleotides, the CDR3 is TGTGCCAGCAGTTTATGGACACTAGCGGGAGGGTCCGGGGAGCTGTTTTTT. The encoded protein is CASSLWTLAGGSGELFF. The whole variable domain, filled in from reference TRBV28 and TRBJ2-2, reads DVKVTQSSRYLVKRTGEKVFLECVQDMDHENMFWYRQDPGLGLRLIYFSYDVKMKEKGDIPEGYSVSREKKERFSLILESASTNQTSMYLCASSLWTLAGGSGELFFGEGSRLTVL.

The rearrangement joins TRBV3-1 to TRBJ2-7; 10 bases are shared with TRBD1. The ends lost 1 base at V and 5 bases at J; junction bases unmatched: 8. The CDR3 is 16 amino acids. The germline CDR1 and CDR2 sequences are LGHDT and YNNKEL (reference sequence). The CDR3, as DNA: TGTGCCAGCAGCCAAGCCCCGGACAGGGGGTCCGACGAGCAGTACTTC. Translating it yields CASSQAPDRGSDEQYF.

This clonotype appeared once. J is TRBJ1-1 and V is TRBV7-3; D possibly corresponds to TRBD1 (6 bases). V lost 6 bases, J lost 3 bases, and 14 bases lay in between. The germline gives CDR1 SGHTA, CDR2 FQGTGA. The CDR3 is 14 amino acids. The CDR3 DNA reads TGTGCCAGCAGTAGAGTAACAGGGTACACTGAAGCTTTCTTT. Protein sequence: CASSRVTGYTEAFF.

The chain uses TRBV4-1 and TRBJ2-1, with D tentatively TRBD1 or TRBD2 (5 bases each). Between the trimmed V and J ends, which lost 3 bases and 8 bases, there was a span of 17 bases. Germline V CDR1 and CDR2: MGHRA, YSYEKL. CDR3 length: 15 amino acids. The CDR3 here is CASSQGTLSPDEQFF. The CDR3 nucleotides are TGCGCCAGCAGCCAGGGGACCCTTAGCCCGGATGAGCAGTTCTTC.

The gene calls are TRBV2 and TRBJ2-5, with TRBD2 identical over 12 bases. The germline CDR1 and CDR2 sequences are SNHLY and FYNNEI. The CDR3 totals 17 residues. Germline trimming cut 3 bases from V and 5 bases from J; bases unmatched to any gene: 10. In DNA form, the CDR3 reads TGTGCCAGCAGTGACCGCCTAGCGGGAGGGCCGGGGGAGACCCAGTACTTC. Translation gives CASSDRLAGGPGETQYF.

The CDR3 bases are TGCAGTGCCATAGCGGAGACCCACAATGAGCAGTTCTTC. Its translation: CSAIAETHNEQFF. The gene calls are TRBV20-1 and TRBJ2-1; a weak D match, TRBD2 (6 bases). This CDR3 is 13 amino acids long. With 6 bases removed from V and 5 bases from J, the gap between germline ends came to 14 bases. Germline loops: CDR1 DFQATT, CDR2 SNEGSKA (reference sequence).

The sample holds many counts of this clonotype. This chain joins TRBV28 and TRBJ1-1; a weak D match, TRBD1 (6 bases). The germline CDR1 and CDR2 sequences are MDHEN and SYDVKM. The ends were cut back, 9 bases at V and 4 bases at J, with 15 bases in the middle. The CDR3 is 13 amino acids. The CDR3 nucleotides read TGTGCCAGTTACAGGGCCGGGGGCACTGAAGCTTTCTTT. Translation: CASYRAGGTEAFF.

The CDR3 loop reads CASSPGLVSPGELFF. The CDR3 DNA is TGCGCCAGCTCGCCGGGACTAGTGTCTCCCGGGGAGCTGTTTTTT. The V call is TRBV10-2, the J call TRBJ2-2, with 8 bases identical to TRBD2. Germline CDR1 and CDR2: WSHSY and SAAADI. This CDR3 is 15 amino acids long. V was pared by 8 bases and J by 6 bases, with 11 bases of the junction left unmatched.

Comment on this clonotype: As the CDR3 is not closed by the conserved phenylalanine or tryptophan, this likely results from a read error. The chain has TRBV12-3 or TRBV12-4 and TRBJ2-7; D possibly corresponds to TRBD1 (6 bases). CDR3 length equals 12 residues. The V end lost 6 bases, the J end lost 3 bases, and 9 bases lay between the germline ends. CDR3 residues: CASRQGLYEQYL. The CDR3 region has the DNA TGTGCCAGCAGGCAGGGGCTCTACGAGCAGTACCTC.

The chain couples TRBV6-5 to TRBJ1-5; perhaps TRBD1 as D (5 bases). Germline V lookup: CDR1 MNHEY, CDR2 SVGAGI. This CDR3 region has 15 residues. Trimming took 4 bases from V and 9 from J, leaving 19 bases between them. CDR3 loop: CASSSWDGALGPQHF. In DNA, the CDR3 is TGTGCCAGCAGTTCTTGGGACGGTGCTTTAGGGCCCCAGCATTTT.

This clonotype has a count of ten or more. This chain links TRBV27 with TRBJ2-1, with a weak D call TRBD2 (6 bases). Trimming removed 6 bases at V and 8 bases at J, with 23 bases between. Germline CDR1 reads MNHEY; CDR2 reads SMNVEV (reference sequence). The CDR3 has 16 amino acids. The CDR3 region is CASRPVGEAAIYEQFF. CDR3 DNA: TGTGCCAGCAGACCGGTGGGGGAGGCTGCTATTTATGAGCAGTTCTTC.

The gene calls are TRBV10-3 and TRBJ2-1, with TRBD2 identical over 13 bases. V trimming: 8 bases; J trimming: 6 bases; junction bases outside the gene matches: 7. The length of the CDR3 is 15 residues. The germline gives CDR1 ENHRY, CDR2 SYGVKD. In DNA form, the CDR3 reads TGTGCCATCGCCCGGACTAGCGGGAGTGGCAATGAGCAGTTCTTC. Translation gives CAIARTSGSGNEQFF.

Many counts were recorded for this clonotype. The chain recombines TRBV3-1 with TRBJ1-1; a possible D gene is TRBD1 (5 bases). V lost 0 bases to trimming and J lost 5 bases, with 16 bases between them. In germline, CDR1 is LGHDT, CDR2 YNNKEL (reference sequence). The CDR3 is 16 amino acids. The CDR3 region has the DNA TGTGCCAGCAGCCAAGATTGGTCCGGGGGGAGGACTGAAGCTTTCTTT. Its protein is CASSQDWSGGRTEAFF.

As for this clonotype: Just one base apart from a much larger clone, this may be a read error. The chain joins TRBV12-3 or TRBV12-4 to TRBJ2-7; 7 nucleotides match TRBD2. The CDR3 totals 14 residues. V was clipped by 8 bases and J by 7 bases; unmatched bases: 14. CDR3 protein: CASRLASGGWEQYF. The CDR3 coding sequence is TGTGCCAGCCGGTTGGCTAGCGGAGGTTGGGAGCAGTACTTC.

This clonotype occurred many times. V is TRBV30 and J is TRBJ1-4, with TRBD1 as a possible D gene (5 bases). The CDR3 has 15 amino acids. The V gene's germline CDR1 is GTSNPN and CDR2 SVGIG (reference sequence). Trimming took 4 bases from V and 4 from J, leaving 16 bases between them. The CDR3 loop is CAWTRGTSGNEKLFF. The CDR3 DNA is TGTGCCTGGACACGGGGGACCTCCGGTAATGAAAAACTGTTTTTT.

In its sample, this clonotype was seen once. V is TRBV20-1 and J is TRBJ2-2; 8 bases align to TRBD2. Germline CDR1 DFQATT, CDR2 SNEGSKA (reference sequence). The V and J ends lost 2 bases and 7 bases, in that order; junction bases with no gene match: 12. CDR3 length: 16 residues. The CDR3 bases are TGCAGTGCTAGATACGGGACTAGTCGAGTGGGCGGGGAGCTGTTTTTT. Its protein is CSARYGTSRVGGELFF.

A few counts support this clonotype. The chain uses TRBV6-2 or TRBV6-3 and TRBJ1-5; possibly TRBD1 for D (5 bases). Trimming shortened V by 4 bases and J by 2 bases, and 15 bases separated the two germline ends. The germline CDR1 and CDR2 sequences are MNHEY and SVGEGT. CDR3 length: 16 residues. Here the CDR3 DNA reads TGTGCCAGCAGTTCTCTGACGGGGCCAGGCAATCAGCCCCAGCATTTT. It codes for CASSSLTGPGNQPQHF.

This clonotype was counted at least ten times. The chain carries TRBV27 and TRBJ1-2; tentatively, D is TRBD1 (6 bases). This CDR3 comprises 14 residues. V was cut by 5 bases and J by 2 bases, with 12 bases left in between. Germline loops: CDR1 MNHEY, CDR2 SMNVEV (reference sequence). As DNA, the CDR3 is TGTGCCAGCAGTGCCACAGGGTTCAACTATGGCTACACCTTC. Encoded protein: CASSATGFNYGYTF.